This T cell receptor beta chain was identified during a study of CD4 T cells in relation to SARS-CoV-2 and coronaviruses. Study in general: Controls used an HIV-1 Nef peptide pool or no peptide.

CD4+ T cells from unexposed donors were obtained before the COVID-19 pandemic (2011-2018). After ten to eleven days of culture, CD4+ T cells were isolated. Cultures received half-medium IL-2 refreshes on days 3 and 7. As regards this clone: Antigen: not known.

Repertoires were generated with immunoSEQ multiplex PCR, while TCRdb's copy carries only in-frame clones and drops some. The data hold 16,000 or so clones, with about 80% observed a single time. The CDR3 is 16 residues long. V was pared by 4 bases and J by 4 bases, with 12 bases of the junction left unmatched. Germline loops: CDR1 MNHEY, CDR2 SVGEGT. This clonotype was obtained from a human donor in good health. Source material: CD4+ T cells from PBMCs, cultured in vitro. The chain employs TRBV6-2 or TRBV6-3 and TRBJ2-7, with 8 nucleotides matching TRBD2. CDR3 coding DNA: TGTGCCAGCAGTTCCCCCCGCAGCGGGAGTAAGTACGAGCAGTACTTC. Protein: CASSSPRSGSKYEQYF.